These 28 T cell receptor beta chains share one sample of origin, sequenced in a study of T cells in tuberculosis. Assay: immunoSEQ multiplex PCR; the TCRdb copy retains only in-frame clones and omits some. The table shows 30,000 to 40,000 clones, with under 98% occurring only once. The sample taken for sequencing was PBMCs. The receptors derive from a donor between 10 and 29 years old with latent tuberculosis or without tuberculosis infection.

The chain combines TRBV2 with TRBJ1-2; D is undetermined. The CDR3 extends over 15 amino acids. The germline CDR1 and CDR2 sequences are SNHLY and FYNNEI. V shed 3 bases and J shed 5 bases, with 16 bases lying between them. CDR3 region: CASSDGAGGGYGYTF. CDR3 in DNA: TGTGCCAGCAGTGACGGTGCGGGTGGCGGATATGGCTACACCTTC.

The chain employs TRBV28 and TRBJ2-2; perhaps TRBD1 as D (5 bases). The V end was cut by 5 bases, the J end by 3 bases, with 19 bases between. The length of the CDR3 is 17 residues. Germline lookup yields CDR1 MDHEN and CDR2 SYDVKM. CDR3 region: CASSPRPAGWDTGELFF. CDR3 coding DNA: TGTGCCAGCAGTCCACGCCCGGCAGGGTGGGACACCGGGGAGCTGTTTTTT.

DNA of the CDR3: TGTGCCAGCAGTGTAATAGGGGGCCAGCCCCAGCATTTT. This sequence encodes CASSVIGGQPQHF. This sequence joins TRBV2 and TRBJ1-5; 7 bases match TRBD1. CDR1 and CDR2 from the germline V gene are SNHLY and FYNNEI. The CDR3 is 13 amino acids. The V gene end was trimmed by 4 bases and the J gene end by 7 bases; junction bases not matched to a gene: 4.

The chain is built from TRBV5-4 and TRBJ2-5; D is perhaps TRBD1 (6 bases). The CDR3 consists of 14 residues. Germline CDR1 SGHNT, CDR2 YYREEE (reference sequence). Trimming stripped 4 bases from V and 2 bases from J, with 12 bases between. CDR3 sequence: CASSLIGQQETQYF. The CDR3 nucleotides read TGTGCCAGCAGCCTAATCGGACAGCAAGAGACCCAGTACTTC.

The chain joins TRBV19 to TRBJ2-1, with a possible D match to TRBD2 (5 bases). Trimming removed 6 bases from V and 9 bases from J, with 18 bases in between. The CDR3 loop spans 14 amino acids. From germline, CDR1 is LNHDA and CDR2 SQIVND (reference sequence). CDR3 sequence (DNA): TGTGCCAGTAGAAGAAAACGGATGGGGAGTGAGCAGTTCTTC. It is translated as CASRRKRMGSEQFF. Based on the CDR3 plus reference TRBV19 and TRBJ2-1, the full variable domain is DGGITQSPKYLFRKEGQNVTLSCEQNLNHDAMYWYRQDPGQGLRLIYYSQIVNDFQKGDIAEGYSVSREKKESFPLTVTSAQKNPTAFYLCASRRKRMGSEQFFGPGTRLTVL.

The chain combines TRBV6-1 with TRBJ1-2; TRBD1 aligns across 8 bases. Per germline, CDR1 MNHNS and CDR2 SASEGT. The length of the CDR3 is 13 residues. Trimming removed 6 bases from V and 7 bases from J; junction bases left unmatched: 7. The CDR3 loop reads CASRQGAQSGYTF. CDR3 DNA sequence: TGTGCCAGCAGGCAGGGGGCTCAATCTGGCTACACCTTC.

The J gene is TRBJ2-7, the V gene TRBV5-4; 9 bases line up with TRBD2. The trim removed 8 bases at V and 4 bases at J, leaving 16 bases unmatched. Germline loops: CDR1 SGHNT, CDR2 YYREEE (reference sequence). The length of the CDR3 is 16 residues. The CDR3 coding sequence is TGTGCCAGTACCCCCGGGGGGCGGGGGGGACAATACGAGCAGTACTTC. Its protein product is CASTPGGRGGQYEQYF.

J is TRBJ2-3 and V is TRBV2, with D perhaps TRBD2 (6 bases). The V gene lost 1 base and the J gene lost 8 bases, with 13 bases spanning the gap. This CDR3 comprises 14 residues. Germline CDR1 is SNHLY and CDR2 is FYNNEI. The CDR3 sequence is CASSEVLAFGTQYF. The CDR3 DNA sequence: TGTGCCAGCAGTGAAGTGCTAGCGTTCGGTACGCAGTATTTT.

This rearrangement joins TRBV4-2 to TRBJ2-3; D perhaps matches TRBD1 (5 bases). Between the trimmed V and J ends, which lost 1 base and 5 bases, there was a span of 22 bases. CDR3 size: 18 residues. Germline V lookup: CDR1 LGHNA, CDR2 YNFKEQ. DNA of the CDR3: TGTGCCAGCAGCCAAGGTGTGGGGCCGGGTTCCTTGGGAGATACGCAGTATTTT. Amino acid sequence: CASSQGVGPGSLGDTQYF.

The chain has TRBV19 and TRBJ2-7; TRBD2 might be the D (5 bases). V lost 0 bases and J 3 bases, leaving 9 bases between the germline ends. Germline V gene sequence: CDR1 LNHDA, CDR2 SQIVND (reference sequence). This CDR3 is 14 amino acids long. The CDR3 region is CASSIEPGFYEQYF. DNA of the CDR3: TGTGCCAGTAGTATAGAGCCGGGGTTCTACGAGCAGTACTTC.

The V and J genes are TRBV7-2 and TRBJ1-3, with 7 bases matching TRBD1. The CDR3 has 15 amino acids. The trim removed 7 bases at V and 7 bases at J, leaving 13 bases unmatched. The germline CDR1 and CDR2 sequences are SGHTA and FQGNSA. The CDR3 nucleotides read TGTGCCAGCACCAGAGGGGGCAGCACGCTGAACACCATATATTTT. This gives the protein CASTRGGSTLNTIYF.

The rearrangement joins TRBV15 to TRBJ1-2; D perhaps matches TRBD1 (5 bases). Looked up from germline, CDR1 is LNHNV and CDR2 is YYDKDF (reference sequence). This CDR3 region has 16 residues. Trimming left V 3 bases short and J 6 bases short, with 20 bases between. CDR3: CATSRKGGVVSDGYTF. The DNA for the CDR3 is TGTGCCACCAGCAGGAAAGGAGGGGTGGTGTCGGATGGCTACACCTTC. The full variable domain, in which reference TRBV15 and TRBJ1-2 provide the parts outside the CDR3, is DAMVIQNPRYQVTQFGKPVTLSCSQTLNHNVMYWYQQKSSQAPKLLFHYYDKDFNNEADTPDNFQSRRPNTSFCFLDIRSPGLGDTAMYLCATSRKGGVVSDGYTFGSGTRLTVV.

This chain connects TRBV7-8 to TRBJ1-2, with a tentative D call TRBD1 (6 bases). CDR1 and CDR2 from the germline V gene are SGHVS and FQNEAQ. The CDR3 covers 14 residues. V was clipped by 5 bases and J by 4 bases, with 14 bases between them. CDR3 in DNA: TGTGCCAGCAGCCGGGGGGCTCTTAGCTATGGCTACACCTTC. It codes for CASSRGALSYGYTF.

The J gene is TRBJ1-3, the V gene TRBV4-1; D is possibly TRBD1 (5 bases). The germline V gene has CDR1 MGHRA and CDR2 YSYEKL. The CDR3 loop spans 14 amino acids. V gave up 1 base and J gave up 8 bases, with 12 bases separating them. The CDR3 loop is CASSQADKGYTIYF. The CDR3 coding sequence is TGCGCCAGCAGCCAAGCAGATAAGGGGTACACCATATATTTT.

The chain uses TRBV6-1 and TRBJ1-2, with D tentatively TRBD1 (5 bases). The CDR3 runs to 14 residues. Trimming took 2 bases from V and 4 from J, leaving 11 bases between them. Germline-derived CDR1 and CDR2 are MNHNS and SASEGT. CDR3 sequence reads: CASSENTGGYGYTF. For the CDR3, the DNA is TGTGCCAGCAGTGAAAACACCGGGGGCTATGGCTACACCTTC.

The rearrangement links TRBV30 to TRBJ2-7; D remains unclear. V was pared by 8 bases and J by 5 bases, with 7 bases between. CDR1 GTSNPN and CDR2 SVGIG come from the germline V gene (reference sequence). The length of the CDR3 is 9 residues. Here the CDR3 reads CAPPDEQYF. CDR3 in DNA: TGTGCCCCGCCGGACGAGCAGTACTTC. Together with reference TRBV30 and TRBJ2-7, the CDR3 gives the full variable domain: SQTIHQWPATLVQPVGSPLSLECTVEGTSNPNLYWYRQAAGRGLQLLFYSVGIGQISSEVPQNLSASRPQDRQFILSSKKLLLSDSGFYLCAPPDEQYFGPGTRLTVT.

On this clone itself: Relative to the germline gene, one junction end is altered; a read error may explain this. The chain is built from TRBV5-4 and TRBJ2-7; TRBD1 aligns across 10 bases. CDR1 is SGHNT, CDR2 YYREEE, per germline (reference sequence). The CDR3 runs to 15 residues. CDR3 protein: CASSFRDRGFYEQYF. The CDR3 DNA reads TGTGCCAGTAGCTTTCGGGACAGGGGATTCTACGAGCAGTACTTC.

This sequence joins TRBV18 and TRBJ1-5; possibly TRBD1 for D (5 bases). The CDR3 totals 15 residues. Germline V CDR1 and CDR2: KGHSH, LQKENI. V was shortened by 3 bases and J by 6 bases, with 15 bases between the two germline ends. The CDR3 coding sequence is TGTGCCAGCTCACCTCGGCGGGGCGAGGCTCAGCCCCAGCATTTT. Protein: CASSPRRGEAQPQHF.

This rearrangement joins TRBV7-3 to TRBJ2-1, with 9 bases fitting TRBD2. The CDR3 runs 16 residues. Germline V gene sequence: CDR1 SGHTA, CDR2 FQGTGA. Trimming at V came to 5 bases and at J to 9 bases, leaving 14 bases not matched to a gene. As DNA, the CDR3 is TGTGCCAGCAGCCCGATCGGCGGGGGGGTCCCCATTGAGCAGTTCTTC. Its protein is CASSPIGGGVPIEQFF.

This rearrangement joins TRBV9 to TRBJ1-2; possible D gene TRBD1, 5 bases. Deletions cut 0 bases from V and 4 bases from J, with 13 bases between. Looked up from germline, CDR1 is SGDLS and CDR2 is YYNGEE. This CDR3 is built from 15 residues. In DNA, the CDR3 is TGTGCCAGCAGCGTAGAGTCCGGACAAAGCTATGGCTACACCTTC. Amino acid sequence: CASSVESGQSYGYTF.

This clone was found a few times. V gene TRBV6-4 combines with J gene TRBJ2-2, with TRBD2 matching 7 bases. V lost 2 bases and J lost 3; bases outside the gene matches: 0. This CDR3 spans 14 amino acids. Germline V gene lookup returns CDR1 MRHNA and CDR2 SNTAGT. The chain's CDR3 is CASSDGLDTGELFF. The CDR3 DNA reads as TGTGCCAGCAGTGACGGACTAGACACCGGGGAGCTGTTTTTT.

The chain joins TRBV2 to TRBJ1-1, with 7 nucleotides matching TRBD1. Germline V CDR1 and CDR2: SNHLY, FYNNEI. The CDR3 sequence is 15 residues long. The V gene end was trimmed by 10 bases and the J gene end by 1 base; junction bases not matched to a gene: 12. As DNA, the CDR3 is TGTGCCACGAGGCGGACGAGACAGGGGAACACTGAAGCTTTCTTT. Protein sequence: CATRRTRQGNTEAFF.

This clone was found a few times. The rearrangement links TRBV10-3 to TRBJ2-3; 8 positions agree with TRBD2. Germline V CDR1 and CDR2: ENHRY, SYGVKD. The junction had 8 bases not matched to a gene; V was cut back by 6 bases and J by 6 bases. The CDR3 covers 14 residues. CDR3 sequence (DNA): TGTGCCATCAGAGCGGGGCGGGGGGCGGATACGCAGTATTTT. This codes for CAIRAGRGADTQYF.

The chain combines TRBV6-6 with TRBJ2-1; TRBD2 aligns across 10 bases. The CDR3 consists of 16 residues. V shed 6 bases and J 3 bases; nucleotides not matched to a gene: 8. Germline values: CDR1 MNHNY, CDR2 SVGAGI (reference sequence). CDR3 coding DNA: TGTGCCAGCAGGGGACGGACTAGCGGATTCTACAATGAGCAGTTCTTC. It specifies CASRGRTSGFYNEQFF.

The genes are TRBV29-1 and TRBJ2-1; 9 bases match TRBD1. Trimming at V came to 3 bases and at J to 5 bases, leaving 2 bases not matched to a gene. The CDR3 is 13 residues long. Germline V gene data show CDR1 as SQVTM and CDR2 as ANQGSEA. The CDR3 loop reads CSVERDRDNEQFF. The CDR3 region has the DNA TGCAGCGTTGAGAGGGACAGGGACAATGAGCAGTTCTTC.

V gene TRBV25-1 combines with J gene TRBJ1-2; tentative D call: TRBD1 (5 bases). The germline V and J ends were trimmed by 4 bases and 4 bases, with 10 bases remaining between them. The germline V gene has CDR1 MGHDK and CDR2 SYGVNS. This CDR3 region has 13 residues. The chain's CDR3 is CASSGREGYGYTF. The CDR3 DNA reads as TGTGCCAGCAGTGGCAGGGAGGGCTATGGCTACACCTTC.

The DNA for the CDR3 is TGTGCCAGCAGTTTAGGTACGGGGTTGGTCACTGAAGCTTTCTTT. Protein sequence: CASSLGTGLVTEAFF. This chain links TRBV27 with TRBJ1-1; D gene unclear. The V gene lost 2 bases and the J gene lost 4 bases, with 14 bases spanning the gap. The CDR3 sequence is 15 residues long. Per the germline V gene, CDR1 is MNHEY and CDR2 is SMNVEV (reference sequence).

The V and J genes are TRBV23-1 and TRBJ2-1, with a tentative D call TRBD2 (7 bases). TRBV23-1 is an open reading frame, and its role is uncertain. Trimming cost V 4 bases and J 9 bases, with 16 bases left between them. This CDR3 comprises 14 residues. CDR3 in DNA: TGCGCCAGCAGTCGACCGTACAGGGAGGGTGAGCAGTTCTTC. It is translated as CASSRPYREGEQFF.